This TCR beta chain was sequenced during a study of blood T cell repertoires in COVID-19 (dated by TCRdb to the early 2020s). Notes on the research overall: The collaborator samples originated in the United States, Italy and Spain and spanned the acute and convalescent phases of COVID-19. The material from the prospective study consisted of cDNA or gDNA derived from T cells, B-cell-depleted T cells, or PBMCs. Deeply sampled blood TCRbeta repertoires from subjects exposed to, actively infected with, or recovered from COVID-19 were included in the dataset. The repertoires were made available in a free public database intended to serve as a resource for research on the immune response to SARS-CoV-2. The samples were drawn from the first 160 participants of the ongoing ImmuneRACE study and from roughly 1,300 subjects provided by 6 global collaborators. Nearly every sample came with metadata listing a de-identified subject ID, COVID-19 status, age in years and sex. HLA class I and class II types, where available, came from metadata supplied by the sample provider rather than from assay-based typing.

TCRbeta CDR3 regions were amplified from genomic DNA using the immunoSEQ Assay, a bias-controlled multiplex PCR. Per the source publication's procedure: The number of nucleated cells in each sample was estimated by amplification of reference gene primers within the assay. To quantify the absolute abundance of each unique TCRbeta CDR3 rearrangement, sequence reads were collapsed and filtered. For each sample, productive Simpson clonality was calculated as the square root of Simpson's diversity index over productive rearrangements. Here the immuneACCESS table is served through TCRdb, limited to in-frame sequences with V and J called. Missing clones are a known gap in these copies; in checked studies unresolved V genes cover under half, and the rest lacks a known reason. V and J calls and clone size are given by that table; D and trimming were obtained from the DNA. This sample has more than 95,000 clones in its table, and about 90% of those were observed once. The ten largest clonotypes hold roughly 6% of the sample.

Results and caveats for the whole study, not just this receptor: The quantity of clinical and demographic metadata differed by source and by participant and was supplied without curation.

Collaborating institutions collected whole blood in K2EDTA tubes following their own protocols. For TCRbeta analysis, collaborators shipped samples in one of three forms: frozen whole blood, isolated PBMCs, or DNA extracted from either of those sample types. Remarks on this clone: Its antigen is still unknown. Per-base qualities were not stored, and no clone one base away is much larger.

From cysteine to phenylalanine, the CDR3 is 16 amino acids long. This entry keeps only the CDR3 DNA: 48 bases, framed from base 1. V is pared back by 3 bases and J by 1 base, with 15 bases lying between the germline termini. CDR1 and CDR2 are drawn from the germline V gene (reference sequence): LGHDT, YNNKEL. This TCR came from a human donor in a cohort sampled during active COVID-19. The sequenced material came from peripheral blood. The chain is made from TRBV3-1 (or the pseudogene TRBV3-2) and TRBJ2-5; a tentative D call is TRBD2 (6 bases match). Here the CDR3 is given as CASSQGGPTLQETQYF. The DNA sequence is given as TGTGCCAGCAGCCAGGGAGGCCCCACTCTCCAAGAGACCCAGTACTTC.